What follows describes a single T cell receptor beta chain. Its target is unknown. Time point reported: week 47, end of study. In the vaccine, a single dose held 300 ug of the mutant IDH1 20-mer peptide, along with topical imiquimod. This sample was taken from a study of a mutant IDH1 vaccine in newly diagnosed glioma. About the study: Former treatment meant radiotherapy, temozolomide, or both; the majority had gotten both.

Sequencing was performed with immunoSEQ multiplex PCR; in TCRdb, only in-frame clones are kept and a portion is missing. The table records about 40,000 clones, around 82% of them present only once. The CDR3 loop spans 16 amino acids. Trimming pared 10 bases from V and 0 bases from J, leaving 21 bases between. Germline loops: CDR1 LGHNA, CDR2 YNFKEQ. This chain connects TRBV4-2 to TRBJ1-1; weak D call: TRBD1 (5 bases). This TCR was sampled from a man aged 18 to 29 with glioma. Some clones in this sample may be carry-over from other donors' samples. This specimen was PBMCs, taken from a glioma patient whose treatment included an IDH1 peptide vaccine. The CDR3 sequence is CATKAGDGGMNTEAFF. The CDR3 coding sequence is TGTGCCACTAAGGCGGGGGACGGGGGGATGAACACTGAAGCTTTCTTT.